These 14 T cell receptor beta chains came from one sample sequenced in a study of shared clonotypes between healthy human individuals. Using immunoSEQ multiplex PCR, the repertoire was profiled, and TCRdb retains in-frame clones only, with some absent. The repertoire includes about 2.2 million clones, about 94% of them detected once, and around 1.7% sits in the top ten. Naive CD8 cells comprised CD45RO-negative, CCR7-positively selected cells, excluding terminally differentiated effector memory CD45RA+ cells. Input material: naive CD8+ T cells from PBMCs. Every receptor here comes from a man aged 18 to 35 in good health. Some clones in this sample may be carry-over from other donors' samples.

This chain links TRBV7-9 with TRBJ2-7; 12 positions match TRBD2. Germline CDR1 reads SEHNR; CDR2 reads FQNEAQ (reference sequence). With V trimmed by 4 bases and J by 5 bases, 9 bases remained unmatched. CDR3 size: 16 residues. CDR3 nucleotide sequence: TGTGCCAGCAGCTCCGGCCCACTAGCGGGGGGTAACGAGCAGTACTTC. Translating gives CASSSGPLAGGNEQYF.

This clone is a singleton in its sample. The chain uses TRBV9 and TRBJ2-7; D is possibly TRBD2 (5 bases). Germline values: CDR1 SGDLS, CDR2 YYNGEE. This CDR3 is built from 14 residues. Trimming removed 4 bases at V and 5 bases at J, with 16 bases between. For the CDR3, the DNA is TGTGCCAGCAGCCCCCCCGGGGATCCAGACGAGCAGTACTTC. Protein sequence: CASSPPGDPDEQYF.

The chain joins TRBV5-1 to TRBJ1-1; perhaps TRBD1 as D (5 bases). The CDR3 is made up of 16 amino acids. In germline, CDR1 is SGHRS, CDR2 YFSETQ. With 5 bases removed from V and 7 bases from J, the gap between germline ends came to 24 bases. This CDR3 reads CASSKKNGGIVDEAFF. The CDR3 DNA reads TGCGCCAGCAGTAAAAAGAATGGGGGGATCGTCGATGAAGCTTTCTTT.

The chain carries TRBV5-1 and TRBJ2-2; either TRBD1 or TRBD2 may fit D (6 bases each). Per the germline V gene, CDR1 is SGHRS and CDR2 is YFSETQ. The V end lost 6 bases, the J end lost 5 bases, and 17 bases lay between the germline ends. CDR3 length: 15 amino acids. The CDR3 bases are TGCGCCAGCACAGACGGGGGCTTTTCGACCGGGGAGCTGTTTTTT. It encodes CASTDGGFSTGELFF.

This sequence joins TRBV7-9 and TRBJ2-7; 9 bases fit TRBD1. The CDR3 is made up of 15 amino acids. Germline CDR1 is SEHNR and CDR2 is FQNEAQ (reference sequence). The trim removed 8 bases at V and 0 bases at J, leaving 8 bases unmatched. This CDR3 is CASRLSTGGSYEQYF. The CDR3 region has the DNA TGTGCCAGCCGCCTTTCGACAGGGGGCTCCTACGAGCAGTACTTC.

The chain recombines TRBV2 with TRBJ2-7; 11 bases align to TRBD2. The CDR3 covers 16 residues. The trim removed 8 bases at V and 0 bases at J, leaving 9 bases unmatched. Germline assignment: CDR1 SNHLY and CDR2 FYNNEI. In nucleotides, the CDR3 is TGTGCCAGCCTTTTGGGACTAGCGGTACTCTCCTACGAGCAGTACTTC. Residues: CASLLGLAVLSYEQYF.

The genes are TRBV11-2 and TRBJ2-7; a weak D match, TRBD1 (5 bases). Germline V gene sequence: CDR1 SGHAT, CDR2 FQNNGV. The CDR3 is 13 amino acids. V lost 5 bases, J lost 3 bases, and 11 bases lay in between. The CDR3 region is CASSNRQSYEQYF. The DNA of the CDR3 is TGTGCCAGCAGCAACCGACAGAGCTACGAGCAGTACTTC.

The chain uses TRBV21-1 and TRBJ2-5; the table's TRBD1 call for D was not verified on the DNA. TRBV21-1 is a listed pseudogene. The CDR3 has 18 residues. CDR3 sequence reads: CASSKEPRRTGSEETQYF. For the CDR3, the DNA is TGTGCCAGCAGCAAAGAGCCTCGTAGGACAGGGTCGGAAGAGACCCAGTACTTC.

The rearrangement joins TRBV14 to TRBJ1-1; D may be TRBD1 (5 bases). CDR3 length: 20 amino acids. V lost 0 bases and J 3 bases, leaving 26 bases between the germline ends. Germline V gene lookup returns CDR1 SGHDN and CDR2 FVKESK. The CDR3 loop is CASSQDRRQGEKQWDTEAFF. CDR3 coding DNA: TGTGCCAGCAGCCAAGACCGCCGCCAGGGCGAAAAACAATGGGACACTGAAGCTTTCTTT.

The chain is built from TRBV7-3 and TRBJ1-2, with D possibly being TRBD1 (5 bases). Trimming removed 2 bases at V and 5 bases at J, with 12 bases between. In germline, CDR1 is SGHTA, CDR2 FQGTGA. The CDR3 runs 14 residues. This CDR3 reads CASSLPGTEYGYTF. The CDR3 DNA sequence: TGTGCCAGCAGCTTACCAGGGACGGAGTATGGCTACACCTTC.

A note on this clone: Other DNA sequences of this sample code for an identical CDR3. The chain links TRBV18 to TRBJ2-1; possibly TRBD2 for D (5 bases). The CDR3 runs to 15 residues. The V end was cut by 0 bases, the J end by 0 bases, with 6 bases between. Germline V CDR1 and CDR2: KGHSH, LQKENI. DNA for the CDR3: TGTGCCAGCTCACCACCTAGCGTCTCCTACAATGAGCAGTTCTTC. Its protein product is CASSPPSVSYNEQFF.

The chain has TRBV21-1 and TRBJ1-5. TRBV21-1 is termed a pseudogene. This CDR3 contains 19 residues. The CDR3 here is CASSKGKRQCERSNQPQHF. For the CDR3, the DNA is TGTGCCAGCAGCAAAGGGAAGCGCCAATGTGAGCGGAGCAATCAGCCCCAGCATTTT.

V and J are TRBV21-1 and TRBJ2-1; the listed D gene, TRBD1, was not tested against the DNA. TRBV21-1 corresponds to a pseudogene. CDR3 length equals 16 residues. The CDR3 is CASSKEWGRGRNEQFF. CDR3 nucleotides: TGTGCCAGCAGCAAAGAATGGGGGCGTGGAAGGAATGAGCAGTTCTTC.

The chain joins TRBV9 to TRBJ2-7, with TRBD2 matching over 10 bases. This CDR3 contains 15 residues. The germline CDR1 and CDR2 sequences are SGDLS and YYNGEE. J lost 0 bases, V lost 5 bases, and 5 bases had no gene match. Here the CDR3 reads CASSRGLADSYEQYF. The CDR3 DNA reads TGTGCCAGCAGTCGAGGACTAGCGGACTCCTACGAGCAGTACTTC. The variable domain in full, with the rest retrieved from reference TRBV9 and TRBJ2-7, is DSGVTQTPKHLITATGQRVTLRCSPRSGDLSVYWYQQSLDQGLQFLIQYYNGEERAKGNILERFSAQQFPDLHSELNLSSLELGDSALYFCASSRGLADSYEQYFGPGTRLTVT.